This T cell receptor (beta chain) is from a study of T cells in Graves' hyperthyroidism and ophthalmopathy. V lost 4 bases to trimming and J lost 4 bases, with 13 bases between them. Germline lookup yields CDR1 MNHEY and CDR2 SVGEGT. CDR3 length: 14 amino acids. Exclusion criteria comprised uncontrolled infection, other autoimmune disease, pregnancy or lactation. Using RNA transcripts as the source, TCR beta CDR3 regions were amplified. First-round RT-PCR with HTBI primers amplified the TCR CDR3 region. MiXCR was run by TCRdb on the multiplex PCR reads, yielding one entry per CDR3 protein. The data hold around 690,000 distinct CDR3 sequences, with 17% observed a single time. In its sample, this clonotype was seen many times.

The sequenced sample was blood. This sequence was found in a man over 45 with Graves' hyperthyroidism. This rearrangement joins TRBV6-2 or TRBV6-3 to TRBJ2-5; the D is unclear. The CDR3 DNA reads as TGTGCCAGCAGTTCTTATGGACCTGGAGAGACCCAGTACTTC. Amino acid sequence: CASSSYGPGETQYF.